These T cell receptor beta chains were read from a single sample in a study of T cells in Graves' hyperthyroidism and ophthalmopathy. TCRdb redid the calling of the multiplex PCR reads with MiXCR, one entry per CDR3 protein. The table lists approximately 720,000 distinct CDR3 sequences, around a sixth of them singletons. Sequencing was performed on blood. The receptors come from a woman in her forties or fifties with Graves' hyperthyroidism that later progressed to Graves' ophthalmopathy. CDR3s include the opening cysteine and the closing phenylalanine or tryptophan. The D gene is left open where the match is weak. Only part of the rows carry a size: once, few, many, or a class if the clone is expanded.

TRBJ1-5,NA,TRBV19,NA,TGTGCCAGTAGTCACCCGGGACGGGGCAATCAGCCCCAGCATTTT,CASSHPGRGNQPQHF
TRBJ1-5,NA,TRBV4-1,NA,TGCGCCAGCTCCCAATTCCACAATCAGCCCCAGCATTTT,CASSQFHNQPQHF
TRBJ2-7,many,TRBV3-1,NA,TGTGCCAGCAGCCAACAGACACTAGCTCTGGGCGAGCAGTACTTC,CASSQQTLALGEQYF
TRBJ2-2,many,TRBV3-1,TRBD1,TGTGCCAGCAGACCCCGCCGGGGACAGAGGACCGGGGAGCTGTTTTTT,CASRPRRGQRTGELFF
TRBJ1-5,few,TRBV6-1,NA,TGTGCCAGCACCTCGGTAGGGACACTTAGCAATCAGCCCCAGCATTTT,CASTSVGTLSNQPQHF
TRBJ2-2,many,TRBV5-1,TRBD2,TGCGCCAGCACTCTCGCGGGGGATGGCACCGGGGAGCTGTTTTTT,CASTLAGDGTGELFF
TRBJ2-5,NA,TRBV20-1,TRBD2,TGCAGTGCTAGAGACCGGCGGACTAGCGGGGGCCCAAGCCAAGAGACCCAGTACTTC,CSARDRRTSGGPSQETQYF
TRBJ2-7,many,TRBV3-1,NA,TGTGCCAGCAGCCAAGGACACAACTACGAGCAGTACTTC,CASSQGHNYEQYF
TRBJ2-2,NA,TRBV7-9,NA,TGTGCCAGCCCCTGGGGCACCGGGGAGCTGTTTTTT,CASPWGTGELFF
TRBJ1-2,few,TRBV10-3,TRBD1,TGTGCCATCAGTGAGTCTAGAACAGGGGGTAACTATGGCTACACCTTC,CAISESRTGGNYGYTF
TRBJ2-7,few,TRBV5-6,NA,TGTGCCAGCAGCTCACCGGACGTTATTTATGAGGACAGGAGGGACGAGCAGTACTTC,CASSSPDVIYEDRRDEQYF
TRBJ2-1,NA,TRBV20-1,TRBD2,TGCAGTGCTAGAGATACGGCGGGGGGCTACAATGAGCAGTTCTTC,CSARDTAGGYNEQFF
TRBJ1-3,many,TRBV11-2,NA,TGTGCCAGCAGCTTTAGTGGAAACACCATATATTTT,CASSFSGNTIYF
TRBJ2-5,few,TRBV6-2/TRBV6-3,NA,TGTGCCAGCAGTTACCCCCTACAGCAAGAGACCCAGTACTTC,CASSYPLQQETQYF
TRBJ2-5,few,TRBV5-1,TRBD2,TGCGGCAGCAGATCTGGGGCTAGCGGGGGCTCGGAGACCCAGTACTTC,CGSRSGASGGSETQYF
TRBJ2-7,many,TRBV5-1,NA,TGCGCCAGCAGCTTGGTTAGGGGGGAAACCTACGAGCAGTACTTC,CASSLVRGETYEQYF
TRBJ1-2,few,TRBV12-3/TRBV12-4,TRBD1,TGTGCCAGCAGTTTAGGTGCGAACAGGGGGCGCATTAGTCGAGGCTACACCTTC,CASSLGANRGRISRGYTF
TRBJ1-3,NA,TRBV7-8,NA,TGTGCCAGCAGCGAAACCGGGACACACTCTGGAAACACCATATATTTT,CASSETGTHSGNTIYF
TRBJ1-4,few,TRBV7-8,TRBD1,TGTGCCAGCAGCTCAAAGGGACAGGGGTATGAAAAACTGTTTTTT,CASSSKGQGYEKLFF
TRBJ2-2,NA,TRBV5-8,TRBD1,TGTGCCAGCAGCTCAAACCGGGACAGGGGTGACACCGGGGAGCTGTTTTTT,CASSSNRDRGDTGELFF
TRBJ2-1,many,TRBV30,NA,TGTGCCTGGGAACGCATCGATGAGCAGTTCTTC,CAWERIDEQFF
TRBJ1-2,NA,TRBV3-1,TRBD1,TGTGCCAGCAGCCAAGACTCACGGGACAGAAGTGGCTACACCTTC,CASSQDSRDRSGYTF
TRBJ1-2,few,TRBV6-1,TRBD1,TGTGCCAGCAGTGTTTTACGGGACAGGTTCTTCCCGGTCTATGGCTACACCTTC,CASSVLRDRFFPVYGYTF
TRBJ1-1,many,TRBV20-1,TRBD1,TGCAGTGCCTGGACAGGGGGCACTGAAGCTTTCTTT,CSAWTGGTEAFF
TRBJ2-1,many,TRBV6-5,TRBD1,TGTGCCAGCAGGAGGTGGACAGGGCTCGATGAGCAGTTCTTC,CASRRWTGLDEQFF
TRBJ2-7,NA,TRBV3-1,TRBD1,TGTGCCAGCAGCCACGCCGCCCGGGACAGTTTATACGAGCAGTACTTC,CASSHAARDSLYEQYF
TRBJ2-5,few,TRBV5-1,NA,TGCGCCAGCAGCCCAGGACCTCAAGAGGCGACCCAGTACTTC,CASSPGPQEATQYF
TRBJ1-4,NA,TRBV20-1,TRBD1,TGCAGTGCTGGGGACAGGGAGAATGAAAAACTGTTTTTT,CSAGDRENEKLFF
TRBJ2-5,few,TRBV7-9,NA,TGTGCCAGCAGCCGAGGGGACAACCAAGAGACCCAGTACTTC,CASSRGDNQETQYF
TRBJ1-2,NA,TRBV9,NA,TGTGCCAGCAGCGTAGAAGGAGGGAAGAGTGGCTACACCTTC,CASSVEGGKSGYTF
TRBJ1-1,many,TRBV2,NA,TGTGCCAGCAGTGAATTTGTGGGCTACACTGAAGCTTTCTTT,CASSEFVGYTEAFF
TRBJ1-1,NA,TRBV6-1,NA,TGTGCCAGCAGTGTATTCTCCAGGGGCACTGAAGCTTTCTTT,CASSVFSRGTEAFF
TRBJ2-1,many,TRBV2,NA,TGTGCCAGCAGCGCACAGGGACTCTCCTACAATGAGCAGTTCTTC,CASSAQGLSYNEQFF
TRBJ2-2,NA,TRBV19,NA,TGTGCCAGTAGTGTCCAGGGGGGACCGAACACCGGGGAGCTGTTTTTT,CASSVQGGPNTGELFF
TRBJ2-2,NA,TRBV29-1,NA,TGCAGCGGAGGTGATACAAACACCGGGGAGCTGTTTTTT,CSGGDTNTGELFF
TRBJ2-2,many,TRBV18,NA,TGTGCCAGCAGCCCCGACAGGAACACCGGGGAGCTGTTTTTT,CASSPDRNTGELFF
TRBJ2-1,NA,TRBV29-1,TRBD2,TGCAGCGTTGTTCGCCCCGGGACTAGCGACGGTGAGCAGTTCTTC,CSVVRPGTSDGEQFF
TRBJ2-7,NA,TRBV10-3,NA,TGTGCCATCAGCTTCCGACAGAGATCCTACGAGCAGTACTTC,CAISFRQRSYEQYF
TRBJ2-2,NA,TRBV7-6,TRBD1,TGTGCCAGCAGCCGGGGACAGGGGGAGACCGGGGAGCTGTTTTTT,CASSRGQGETGELFF
TRBJ1-2,many,TRBV3-1,NA,TGTGCCAGCAGCCAGGGGACAACGGGAAGCACCTTC,CASSQGTTGSTF
TRBJ2-3,NA,TRBV20-1,NA,TGCAGTGCTAAGGAGGGGAGTGTGACAGATACGCAGTATTTT,CSAKEGSVTDTQYF
TRBJ1-1,few,TRBV6-2/TRBV6-3,NA,TGTGCCAGCAGTTACTCGACCTGGGAGTCTTCGGTTGGTACTGAAGCTTTCTTT,CASSYSTWESSVGTEAFF
TRBJ2-5,many,TRBV6-1,NA,TGTGCCAGTGCCCATACGGAGAGGGGTTATCGGGAGACCCAGTACTTC,CASAHTERGYRETQYF
TRBJ2-1,few,TRBV20-1,NA,TGCAGTGCTAGAGATTCCCGGATCTATGAGCAGTTCTTC,CSARDSRIYEQFF
TRBJ1-4,many,TRBV7-8,NA,TGTGCCAGCAGCTTCGGGTCAAATGAAAAACTGTTTTTT,CASSFGSNEKLFF
TRBJ2-7,NA,TRBV30,NA,TGTGCCCGGAACGGACCGGGGGCGGGTATGGAGCAGTACTTC,CARNGPGAGMEQYF
TRBJ2-2,few,TRBV29-1,TRBD1,TGCAGCGCCGGCCCCTCCTTGACAGGGCCGAACACCGGGGAGCTGTTTTTT,CSAGPSLTGPNTGELFF
TRBJ2-1,many,TRBV7-9,NA,TGTGCCAGCAGCTTAGGGATATTTGTCCACCGCAATGAGCAGTTCTTC,CASSLGIFVHRNEQFF
TRBJ2-1,NA,TRBV3-1,TRBD2,TGTGCCAGCAGCCCCTGGACTAGCGGACACAATGAGCAGTTCTTC,CASSPWTSGHNEQFF
TRBJ1-4,NA,TRBV6-1,TRBD1,TGTGCCAGCAGTTCGACCTACCACCGGGACAGGGTCGAAAAACTGTTTTTT,CASSSTYHRDRVEKLFF
TRBJ2-3,NA,TRBV5-4,NA,TGTGCCAGCAGCCCCTCCCCGGTCGGGACAGATACGCAGTATTTT,CASSPSPVGTDTQYF